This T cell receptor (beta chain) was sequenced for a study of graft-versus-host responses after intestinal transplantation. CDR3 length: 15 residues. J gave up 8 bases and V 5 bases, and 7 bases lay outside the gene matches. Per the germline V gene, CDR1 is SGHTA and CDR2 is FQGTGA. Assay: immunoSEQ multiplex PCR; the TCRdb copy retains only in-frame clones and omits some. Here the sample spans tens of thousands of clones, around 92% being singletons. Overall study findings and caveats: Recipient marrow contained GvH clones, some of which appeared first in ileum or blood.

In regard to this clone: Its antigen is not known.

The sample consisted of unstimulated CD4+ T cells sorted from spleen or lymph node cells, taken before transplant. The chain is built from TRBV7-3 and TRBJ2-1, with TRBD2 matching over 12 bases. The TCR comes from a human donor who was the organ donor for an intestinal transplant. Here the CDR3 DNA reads TGTGCCAGCAGCAACCCTAGCGGGGGGGCTTATGAGCAGTTCTTC. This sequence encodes CASSNPSGGAYEQFF.